Below are 7 T cell receptor beta chains sequenced from a single sample in a study of blood T cell repertoires in COVID-19. Method: immunoSEQ multiplex PCR; TCRdb's copy keeps in-frame clones and lacks some. The sample lists a few hundred thousand clones; approximately 89% were seen once. The sequencing sample was made of PBMCs or T cells enriched from blood (not recorded which). These receptors all come from a man under 40 who had recovered from COVID-19.

The chain recombines TRBV6-1 with TRBJ1-2; D gene ambiguous. The CDR3 extends over 15 amino acids. CDR1 and CDR2 (germline): MNHNS, SASEGT. V was pared by 5 bases and J by 6 bases, with 19 bases between. The CDR3 loop is CASSNPLGELDGYTF. The CDR3 DNA is TGTGCCAGCAGTAACCCCTTGGGAGAACTTGATGGCTACACCTTC.

The CDR3 is CASSPGTGGFYYGYTF. In DNA, the CDR3 is TGTGCCAGCAGCCCCGGGACAGGGGGCTTTTACTATGGCTACACCTTC. V and J are TRBV3-1 (or the pseudogene TRBV3-2) and TRBJ1-2; 12 nucleotides align to TRBD1. V shed 4 bases and J 3 bases; nucleotides not matched to a gene: 6. CDR1 and CDR2 from the germline V gene are LGHDT and YNNKEL (reference sequence). The CDR3 extends over 16 amino acids.

This sequence joins TRBV30 and TRBJ2-7, with a tentative D call TRBD1 (6 bases). CDR3 length equals 12 residues. With 6 bases removed from V and 2 bases from J, the gap between germline ends came to 11 bases. Germline V CDR1 and CDR2: GTSNPN, SVGIG (reference sequence). The CDR3 sequence is CACRGGTYEQYF. DNA for the CDR3: TGTGCCTGCCGAGGGGGAACCTACGAGCAGTACTTC.

The V call is TRBV7-9, the J call TRBJ1-4, with 9 bases matching TRBD1. V trimming: 2 bases; J trimming: 2 bases; junction bases outside the gene matches: 6. Germline CDR1 and CDR2: SEHNR and FQNEAQ (reference sequence). This CDR3 is 17 amino acids long. The chain's CDR3 is CASSLLGQGWTNEKLFF. The CDR3 DNA is TGTGCCAGCAGCTTACTCGGACAGGGGTGGACTAATGAAAAACTGTTTTTT.

For the CDR3, the DNA is TGTGCCAGCAGCCAAGGGTGGAGCGGGGGGACGAATGAGCAGTTCTTC. Protein: CASSQGWSGGTNEQFF. The gene calls are TRBV3-1 (or the pseudogene TRBV3-2) and TRBJ2-1; 9 nucleotides agree with TRBD2. Germline assignment: CDR1 LGHDT and CDR2 YNNKEL (reference sequence). The CDR3 extends over 16 amino acids. Unmatched junction bases numbered 8, after V lost 1 base and J lost 7 bases.

The rearrangement uses TRBV2 and TRBJ1-2, with 8 bases aligning to TRBD1. The CDR3 sequence is 15 residues long. J lost 8 bases, V lost 0 bases, and 8 bases had no gene match. Germline lookup yields CDR1 SNHLY and CDR2 FYNNEI. In nucleotides, the CDR3 is TGTGCCAGCAGTGAAGCGAAGAACACAGGGGGAGGCTACACCTTC. Translated: CASSEAKNTGGGYTF. Full variable domain (outside the CDR3, taken from reference TRBV2 and TRBJ1-2): EPEVTQTPSHQVTQMGQEVILRCVPISNHLYFYWYRQILGQKVEFLVSFYNNEISEKSEIFDDQFSVERPDGSNFTLKIRSTKLEDSAMYFCASSEAKNTGGGYTFGSGTRLTVV.

The chain joins TRBV2 to TRBJ1-2; D ambiguous. V shed 2 bases and J shed 8 bases, with 18 bases lying between them. The CDR3 sequence is 15 residues long. CDR1 is SNHLY, CDR2 FYNNEI, per germline. Here the CDR3 DNA reads TGTGCCAGCAGTGAATTGGGGAGCTATGAAGGGGGCTACACCTTC. It specifies CASSELGSYEGGYTF.